The rows below give T cell receptor beta chains drawn from one sample of a study of T cells in Graves' hyperthyroidism and ophthalmopathy. A single record per CDR3 protein comes from TCRdb applying MiXCR to the multiplex PCR reads. The profile covers about 98,000 distinct CDR3 sequences, with about 37% appearing a single time and roughly 10% taken by the ten largest. Input material: peripheral blood or thyroid tissue (not recorded which). The origin of the receptors is a woman aged 25-40 years with Graves' hyperthyroidism. Each CDR3 is given without its conserved first and last residue. Each record gives: V gene, J gene, clone size, CDR3 protein. A row's size may be missing; if present it is once, few, many or a size class.

>TRBV10-3|TRBJ1-5|many
AISVSGGAAGQPQH
>TRBV20-1|TRBJ1-6|once
SARMRYNSPLH
>TRBV15|TRBJ2-2|.
ATSRSIGTGELF
>TRBV2|TRBJ2-7|.
ASSVDVAGVEQY
>TRBV11-3|TRBJ2-2|many
ASRSTGTGELF
>TRBV27|TRBJ1-1|.
ASSFRYPHTEAF
>TRBV20-1|TRBJ2-2|.
SAREGTGRRGTGELL
>TRBV11-2|TRBJ2-3|.
ASTLGVAGQLADTQY
>TRBV3-1|TRBJ2-7|many
ASSHDGLAALPY
>TRBV19|TRBJ1-2|many
ASTTAGWSDGYT
>TRBV29-1|TRBJ2-5|many
SVDPGQETQY
>TRBV20-1|TRBJ1-2|many
SARSWELYGYT
>TRBV20-1|TRBJ2-7|.
SARWQDYEQY
>TRBV15|TRBJ2-5|.
ATSSEIGPETQY
>TRBV14|TRBJ1-1|many
ASSHRRNTEAF
>TRBV5-1|TRBJ2-1|.
ASSFGVQDNEQF
>TRBV10-2|TRBJ2-7|many
ASRALDYEQY
>TRBV19|TRBJ2-2|.
ASSMIAGAGELF
>TRBV6-6|TRBJ2-3|few
ASSILAGGLQFTDTQY
>TRBV6-1|TRBJ1-6|many
ASRPRQGINSPLH
>TRBV7-2|TRBJ2-7|many
ASSLRSGHISYEQY
>TRBV5-5|TRBJ1-1|many
ASSLAGQGEAF
>TRBV7-3|TRBJ1-3|many
ASSSTGTGNTIY
>TRBV6-5|TRBJ2-7|few
ASSEGQAGLTYYEQY
>TRBV14|TRBJ2-2|.
ASSRLSTGELF
>TRBV6-5|TRBJ1-1|many
ASSYPVPGHKDTEAF
>TRBV7-9|TRBJ2-5|many
ASSLQGYQETQY
>TRBV13|TRBJ2-3|many
ASRPVVATDTQY
>TRBV7-2|TRBJ2-7|.
ASSLSSGRVYEQY
>TRBV11-2|TRBJ2-3|many
ASSLEVYTDTQY
>TRBV19|TRBJ1-1|many
ASSTNADSRAF
>TRBV24-1|TRBJ1-1|few
ATRDNTNTEAF
>TRBV7-9|TRBJ1-2|.
ASSLGHRDGYT
>TRBV20-1|TRBJ1-6|.
SASRLYNSPLH
>TRBV2|TRBJ2-3|many
ASKGFGADTQY
>TRBV27|TRBJ1-1|many
ASSFVRGTEAF
>TRBV6-6|TRBJ1-1|.
ASSYSPTSYTEAF
>TRBV28|TRBJ2-7|many
ASSSLTGGRNEQY
>TRBV20-1|TRBJ2-2|.
SATDRTYTGELF
>TRBV5-6|TRBJ1-1|many
ASSFRQGWKGAF
>TRBV28|TRBJ2-7|many
ASGVAAYEQY
>TRBV29-1|TRBJ1-1|few
SARSGQGAFAF
>TRBV6-5|TRBJ2-5|many
ASSYWGLQETQY
>TRBV4-1|TRBJ2-7|many
ASSQAPGSPSDEQY
>TRBV6-6|TRBJ1-5|.
AIKDDKSNQPQH
>TRBV15|TRBJ2-5|.
ATSGGGGQGTQY
>TRBV9|TRBJ1-1|many
ASSGERDGSTEAF
>TRBV25-1|TRBJ1-2|few
ASSAAPGDYGYT
>TRBV7-9|TRBJ2-7|.
TSSSSSGRTHEQY
>TRBV4-1|TRBJ2-7|once
ASSQEPSGAYEQY
>TRBV4-1|TRBJ2-2|many
ASSHRVSGTGELF
>TRBV20-1|TRBJ1-1|many
SARGYTLGPEAF
>TRBV2|TRBJ1-2|.
ASLGQGVNGYT
>TRBV12-3/TRBV12-4|TRBJ2-7|.
ASSLHRGPYEQY